The clone carrying this T cell receptor (beta chain) came up a few times. Its antigen is currently unknown. TCRdb re-called the 5' RACE reads with MiXCR, one entry per CDR3 protein. Here the sample spans 300,000 to 400,000 distinct CDR3 sequences, less than 20% being singletons. This sample stems from a study of T-cell memory formation after mild COVID-19. Study overall: Largely donor-specific TCR clusters were found. Study results and limitations: That cross-reactive memory joined was suggested by some responding clones appearing in pre-infection memory.

Germline-derived CDR1 and CDR2 are SGHKS and YYEKEE (reference sequence). V gave up 4 bases and J gave up 2 bases, with 15 bases separating them. The CDR3 is 15 residues long. The material sequenced was PBMCs or a T cell subset sorted from them (not recorded which). This TCR was sampled from a man aged 18 to 29 who had mild COVID-19 (a few samples of this study predate the infection). Cell type and time point are not known. The chain carries TRBV5-5 and TRBJ1-1; D gene ambiguous. Written as DNA, the CDR3 is TGTGCCAGCAGCCTGGGCTGGGTCCAAAACACTGAAGCTTTCTTT. Residues: CASSLGWVQNTEAFF.